These 3 T cell receptor beta chains share one sample of origin, sequenced in a study of shared clonotypes between healthy human individuals. Some clones are missing from TCRdb's copy, which holds only in-frame ones; the method was immunoSEQ multiplex PCR. The data show over a million clones, with roughly 95% seen just once and roughly 1.2% held by the top ten. The sample taken for sequencing was naive CD4+ T cells sorted from blood. Subset given: CD45RA+ positively selected. These receptors all come from a man aged 25-45 years in good health.

The rearrangement joins TRBV5-1 to TRBJ2-1; D is perhaps TRBD2 (6 bases). The CDR3 has 14 residues. Trimming removed 4 bases from V and 0 bases from J, with 8 bases in between. Germline-derived CDR1 and CDR2 are SGHRS and YFSETQ. The CDR3 protein is CASSPSDSYNEQFF. CDR3 nucleotides: TGCGCCAGCAGCCCTAGCGACTCCTACAATGAGCAGTTCTTC.

This sequence joins TRBV28 and TRBJ2-5; no reliable D call. Germline loops: CDR1 MDHEN, CDR2 SYDVKM. The V end was cut by 6 bases, the J end by 5 bases, with 16 bases between. The length of the CDR3 is 14 residues. The CDR3 bases are TGTGCCAGCAGCCTATCAGTCGACGAGGAGACCCAGTACTTC. Its translation: CASSLSVDEETQYF.

This chain links TRBV5-1 with TRBJ1-2; 9 nucleotides agree with TRBD1. Germline CDR1 reads SGHRS; CDR2 reads YFSETQ. This CDR3 has 15 residues. V dropped 4 bases and J dropped 4; count of bases not matched to a gene: 8. CDR3 sequence (DNA): TGCGCCAGCAGCACCGGACAGGGGTTAGGCTATGGCTACACCTTC. As protein: CASSTGQGLGYGYTF.